This paragraph covers one T cell receptor (beta chain) sequence. This clone was seen more than once but under ten times. No antigen is known for it. Base qualities are not recorded, but no much larger clone differs from it by a single base. The library was made by PCR. TCRdb lists the instrument as Illumina HiSeq 4000. High-throughput sequencing was used to profile the TCR beta-chain CDR3 region of each patient. As for how the authors treated the data: A classifier to discriminate distant-metastatic papillary thyroid cancer patients was built from CDR3 differences across clinicopathological groups. To measure repertoire diversity the researchers used the Shannon index, while the Morisita-Horn index served to gauge how similar the tumor and blood repertoires were. TCRdb cleaned the public reads at Q25 with fastp, built clones with MiXCR and kept in-frame beta chains. It is TCRdb's table, rather than the study itself, that gives the V and J calls and clone size. The sample contains some 28,000 clones, approximately 3.7% of them found a single time. The ten largest clones take up 3% to 3.5% of the sample.

This entry comes from a study of metastatic and nonmetastatic thyroid tumors (dated by TCRdb to 2020 to 2022). Regarding the study in general: Repertoires were compared across peripheral blood and tumor or nodule tissue samples from malignant and benign thyroid patients. Results the study describes overall, beyond this receptor: TCR beta diversity was reported as significantly higher in malignant tumors than in benign nodules, in both blood and tumor samples.

No treatment had been received by any patient before thyroid surgery. Using T-cell receptor beta sequencing, the researchers looked back retrospectively at clinical samples from patients, gathered between about 2011 and 2019. CDR1 MNHNS and CDR2 SASEGT were looked up in the germline V gene. The CDR3 has 15 amino acids, counting the end cysteine and phenylalanine. The CDR3 DNA has 45 bases and is translated from base 1. The germline ends are 13 bases apart after V is trimmed by 1 base and J by 3 bases. The sequencing input was blood. The TCR was taken from a male donor with papillary thyroid cancer or a benign thyroid nodule (not recorded which). Some clones in this sample may be carry-over from other donors' samples. The rearranged segments are TRBV6-1 and TRBJ2-7, with no confidently assigned D gene. The DNA sequence follows: TGTGCCAGCAGTGAAGTAAGTGGTGTAAGCTACGAGCAGTACTTC. The translation is CASSEVSGVSYEQYF.